These 10 T cell receptor beta chains were sequenced from one sample in a study of CD8+CD57+ T cells in acquired aplastic anemia. Genomic DNA provided the template from which TCR beta VDJ and CDR3 profiles were obtained. In TCRdb, the reads were re-called with MiXCR into one record per CDR3 protein. This sample has 35,000 to 45,000 distinct CDR3 sequences; 68% occur once, and the top ten carry more than 20%. The sequenced sample was sorted CD4+, CD8+, or CD8+CD57+ T cells (not recorded which) from PBMCs. These TCRs come from a human donor in good health, serving as a control.

This clonotype was recorded many times. The chain carries TRBV19 and TRBJ1-5, with 8 bases that match TRBD1. The CDR3 spans 13 residues. Trimming cost V 9 bases and J 5 bases; bases outside gene matches: 6. The V gene's germline CDR1 is LNHDA and CDR2 SQIVND (reference sequence). The CDR3 DNA reads TGTGCCAGCACCGGACAGGGATATCAGCCCCAGCATTTT. Its protein product is CASTGQGYQPQHF.

The CDR3 DNA sequence: TGTGCCAGCAGCGTGGACGGAACCTTAACTATTGGCTACACCTTC. Translated: CASSVDGTLTIGYTF. V and J are TRBV25-1 and TRBJ1-2; no reliable D call. CDR1 is MGHDK, CDR2 SYGVNS, per germline. This CDR3 is built from 15 residues. Trimming removed 6 bases at V and 7 bases at J, with 21 bases between.

In the case of this clonotype: A much larger clone is a single base away; this may be a read error. The chain links TRBV10-3 to TRBJ1-2; weak D call: TRBD1 (5 bases). The CDR3 runs to 14 residues. Per germline, CDR1 ENHRY and CDR2 SYGVKD. The germline V and J ends were trimmed by 11 bases and 8 bases, with 24 bases remaining between them. The CDR3 region is CAVMDGDYLMGYTF. The CDR3 coding sequence is TGTGCCGTTATGGACGGGGACTACCTTATGGGCTACACCTTC.

Comment on this clonotype: In this CDR3 the conserved last residue, phenylalanine or tryptophan, is missing, so a read error is likely. The rearrangement links TRBV24-1 to TRBJ2-7, with TRBD2 identical over 8 bases. The trim removed 5 bases at V and 5 bases at J, leaving 7 bases unmatched. The CDR3 has 14 residues. The germline gives CDR1 KGHDR, CDR2 SFDVKD. The CDR3 nucleotides are TGTGCCACCAGTGCCGGGGGGGTGGCAAACGAGCAGTACTGC. Its translation is CATSAGGVANEQYC.

V usage is TRBV24-1 and J usage is TRBJ1-1; the D gene is possibly TRBD1 (5 bases). Germline CDR1 KGHDR, CDR2 SFDVKD. The CDR3 spans 13 residues. V shed 9 bases and J shed 1 base, with 11 bases lying between them. In nucleotides, the CDR3 is TGTGCCACCCAGGGACTCACGAACACTGAAGCTTTCTTT. Residues: CATQGLTNTEAFF.

This clonotype was seen just once. The chain employs TRBV9 and TRBJ2-3; a possible D gene is TRBD2 (7 bases). The CDR3 extends over 15 amino acids. Per the germline V gene, CDR1 is SGDLS and CDR2 is YYNGEE. Between the trimmed V and J ends, which lost 3 bases and 1 base, there was a span of 12 bases. The CDR3 region has the DNA TGTGCCAGCAGCGGACGGGGGGCGGGCACAGATACGCAGTATTTT. It is translated as CASSGRGAGTDTQYF.

This sequence joins TRBV4-3 and TRBJ1-1; no reliable D call. The germline gives CDR1 LGHNA, CDR2 YSLEER. CDR3 size: 15 residues. V was clipped by 3 bases and J by 1 base, with 12 bases between them. Here the CDR3 reads CASSQTRAGNTEAFF. Here the CDR3 DNA reads TGCGCCAGCAGCCAGACGAGGGCAGGGAACACTGAAGCTTTCTTT.

The sample holds a few counts of this clonotype. This sequence joins TRBV24-1 and TRBJ2-2, with 10 bases lining up with TRBD1. The CDR3 loop spans 16 amino acids. V was clipped by 0 bases and J by 4 bases; unmatched bases: 1. Germline values: CDR1 KGHDR, CDR2 SFDVKD. CDR3 protein: CATSDLGQGGTGELFF. The DNA for the CDR3 is TGTGCCACCAGTGATTTGGGACAGGGGGGCACCGGGGAGCTGTTTTTT.

The chain uses TRBV7-9 and TRBJ1-2, with 7 nucleotides matching TRBD1. Unmatched junction bases numbered 4, after V lost 1 base and J lost 2 bases. This CDR3 spans 15 amino acids. Per the germline V gene, CDR1 is SEHNR and CDR2 is FQNEAQ (reference sequence). The CDR3 sequence: CASSLGDSLNYGYTF. The DNA of the CDR3 is TGTGCCAGCAGCTTAGGGGACAGCCTCAACTATGGCTACACCTTC. Combining the CDR3 with reference TRBV7-9 and TRBJ1-2 gives the whole variable domain DTGVSQNPRHKITKRGQNVTFRCDPISEHNRLYWYRQTLGQGPEFLTYFQNEAQLEKSRLLSDRFSAERPKGSFSTLEIQRTEQGDSAMYLCASSLGDSLNYGYTFGSGTRLTVV.

In this sample, this clonotype turned up a few times. The gene calls are TRBV7-2 and TRBJ1-3; D not resolved. V was shortened by 3 bases and J by 0 bases, with 9 bases between the two germline ends. CDR1 SGHTA and CDR2 FQGNSA come from the germline V gene. The CDR3 length is 15 residues. The CDR3 DNA is TGTGCCAGCAGCTTCCAAAGCCCCTCTGGAAACACCATATATTTT. This gives the protein CASSFQSPSGNTIYF.